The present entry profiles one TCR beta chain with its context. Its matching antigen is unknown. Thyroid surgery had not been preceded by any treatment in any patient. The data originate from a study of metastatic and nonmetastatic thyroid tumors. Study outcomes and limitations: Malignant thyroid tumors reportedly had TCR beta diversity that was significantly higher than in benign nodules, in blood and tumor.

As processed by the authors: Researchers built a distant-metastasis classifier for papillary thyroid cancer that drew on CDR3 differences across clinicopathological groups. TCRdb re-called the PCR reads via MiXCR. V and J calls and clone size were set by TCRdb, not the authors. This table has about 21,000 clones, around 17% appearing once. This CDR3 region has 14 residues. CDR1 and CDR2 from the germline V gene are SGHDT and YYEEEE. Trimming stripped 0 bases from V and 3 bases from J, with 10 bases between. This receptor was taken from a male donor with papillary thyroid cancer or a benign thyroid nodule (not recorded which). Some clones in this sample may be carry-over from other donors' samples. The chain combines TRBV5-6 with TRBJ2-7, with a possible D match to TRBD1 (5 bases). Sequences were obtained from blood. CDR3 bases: TGTGCCAGCAGCTTGGCAGGACACATCTACGAGCAGTACTTC. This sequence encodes CASSLAGHIYEQYF.